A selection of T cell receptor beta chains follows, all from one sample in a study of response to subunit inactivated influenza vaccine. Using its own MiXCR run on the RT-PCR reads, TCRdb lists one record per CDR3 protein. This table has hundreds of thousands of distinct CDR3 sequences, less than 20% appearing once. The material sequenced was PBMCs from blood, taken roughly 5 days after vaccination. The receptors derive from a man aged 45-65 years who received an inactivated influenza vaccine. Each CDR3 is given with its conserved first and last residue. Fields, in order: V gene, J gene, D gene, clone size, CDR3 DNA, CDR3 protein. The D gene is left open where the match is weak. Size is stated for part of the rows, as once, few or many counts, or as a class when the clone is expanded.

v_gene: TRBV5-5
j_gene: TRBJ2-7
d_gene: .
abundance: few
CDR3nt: TGTGCCAGCAGCCTTCTCACTTCAGACTACGAGCAGTACTTC
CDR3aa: CASSLLTSDYEQYF

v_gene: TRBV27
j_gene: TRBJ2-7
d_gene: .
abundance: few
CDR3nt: TGTGCCAGCAGTTTAAGATGGACGGAGCCGTTCTACGAGCAGTACTTC
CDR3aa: CASSLRWTEPFYEQYF

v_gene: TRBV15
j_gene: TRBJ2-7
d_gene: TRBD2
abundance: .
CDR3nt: TGTGCCACCAGCGGTCTAGCGGGAGGCTCCTACGAGCAGTACTTC
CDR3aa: CATSGLAGGSYEQYF

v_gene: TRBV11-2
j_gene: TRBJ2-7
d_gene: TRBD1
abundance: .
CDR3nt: TGTGCCAGCAGGCTCATGGGACAGACCTACGAGCAGTACTTC
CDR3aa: CASRLMGQTYEQYF

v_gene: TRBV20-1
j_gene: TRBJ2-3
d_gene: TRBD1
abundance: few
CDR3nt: TGCAGTGCTAGAGGGACAGGGGCGACAGATACGCAGTATTTT
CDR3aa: CSARGTGATDTQYF

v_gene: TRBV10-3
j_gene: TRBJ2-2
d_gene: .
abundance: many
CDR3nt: TGTGCCATCAGTGAGTCGGCCGGGGAGCTGTTTTTT
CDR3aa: CAISESAGELFF

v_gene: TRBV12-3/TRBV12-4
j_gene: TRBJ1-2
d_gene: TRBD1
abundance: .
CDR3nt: TGTGCCAGCAGTGCCTACTCCGGGACAGGGGGCGATGGCTACACCTTC
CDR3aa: CASSAYSGTGGDGYTF

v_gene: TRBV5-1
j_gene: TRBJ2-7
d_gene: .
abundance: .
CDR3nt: TGCGCCAGCAGCTTGCTGGGAGAGGGAGGCGGCGAGCAGTACTTC
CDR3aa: CASSLLGEGGGEQYF

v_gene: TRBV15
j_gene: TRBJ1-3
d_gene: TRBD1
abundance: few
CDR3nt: TGTGCCACCAGCAGTGGGGACAGGGGGCATGGAAACACCATATATTTT
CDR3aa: CATSSGDRGHGNTIYF

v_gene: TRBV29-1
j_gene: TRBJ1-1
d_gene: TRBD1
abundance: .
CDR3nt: TGCAGCGTTCGATCCTCCCTACCGGACAGGGAAGCTTTCTTT
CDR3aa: CSVRSSLPDREAFF

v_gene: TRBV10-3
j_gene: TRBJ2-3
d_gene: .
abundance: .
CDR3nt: TGTGCCATCAGTGACCCTCGTAGCGGAAGCACAGATACGCAGTATTTT
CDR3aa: CAISDPRSGSTDTQYF

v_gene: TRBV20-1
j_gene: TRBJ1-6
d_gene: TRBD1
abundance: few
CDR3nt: TGCAGTGCTAGATGGGACAGGGGGCTTTCACCCCTCCACTTT
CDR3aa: CSARWDRGLSPLHF

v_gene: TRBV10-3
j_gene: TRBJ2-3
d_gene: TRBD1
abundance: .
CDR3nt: TGTGCCATCAGTACGGACAGGGACACGCAGTATTTT
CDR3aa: CAISTDRDTQYF

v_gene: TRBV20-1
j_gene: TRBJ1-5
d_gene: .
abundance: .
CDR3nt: TGCAGTGCTAGAGATCTGAACAGAAAATATAGCAATCAGCCCCAGCATTTT
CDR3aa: CSARDLNRKYSNQPQHF

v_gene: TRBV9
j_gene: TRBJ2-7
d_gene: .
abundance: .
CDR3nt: TGTGCCAGCAGCGTAGGGTTGGGGGAGGACGAGCAGTACTTC
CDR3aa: CASSVGLGEDEQYF

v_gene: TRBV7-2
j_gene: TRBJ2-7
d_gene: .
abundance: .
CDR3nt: TGTGCCAGCAGCTCCTTAGCGTCTTCCTACGAGCAGTACTTC
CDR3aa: CASSSLASSYEQYF

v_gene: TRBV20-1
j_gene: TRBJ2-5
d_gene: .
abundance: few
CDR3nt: TGCAGTGCTAGAGACAACCGGGACATTCAAGAGACCCAGTACTTC
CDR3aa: CSARDNRDIQETQYF

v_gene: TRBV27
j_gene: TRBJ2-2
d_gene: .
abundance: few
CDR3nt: TGTGCCAGCACCTCTGGGGGGGCGGGCACCGGGGAGCTGTTTTTT
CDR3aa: CASTSGGAGTGELFF

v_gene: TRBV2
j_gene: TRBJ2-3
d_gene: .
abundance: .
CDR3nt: TGTGCCAGCAGTACGACTTATGGCCACTCTAGCACAGATACGCAGTATTTT
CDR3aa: CASSTTYGHSSTDTQYF

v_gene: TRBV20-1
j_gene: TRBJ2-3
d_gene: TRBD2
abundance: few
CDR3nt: TGCAGTGCTCCGACTAGCGGGGGGGCCGGTACGCAGTATTTT
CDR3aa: CSAPTSGGAGTQYF

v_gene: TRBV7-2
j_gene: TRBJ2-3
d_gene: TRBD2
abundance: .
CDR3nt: TGTGCCAGCAGCTTAGGGACTAGCCCTTTCGATACGCAGTATTTT
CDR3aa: CASSLGTSPFDTQYF

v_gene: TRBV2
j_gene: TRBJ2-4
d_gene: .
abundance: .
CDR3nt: TGTGCCAGCACCTTTGACACCTCCAAAAACATTCAGTACTTC
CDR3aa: CASTFDTSKNIQYF

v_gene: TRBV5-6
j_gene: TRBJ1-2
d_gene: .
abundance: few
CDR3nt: TGTGCCAGCAGCCCCTACACAGTTTATGGCTACACCTTC
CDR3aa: CASSPYTVYGYTF

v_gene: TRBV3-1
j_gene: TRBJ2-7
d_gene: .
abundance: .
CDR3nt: TGTGCCAGCAGTCATGGGGACAACTACGAGCAGTACTTC
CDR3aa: CASSHGDNYEQYF

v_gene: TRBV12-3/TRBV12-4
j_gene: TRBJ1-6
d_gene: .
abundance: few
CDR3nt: TGTGCCAGCAGTTTCACAGACAGCGGTTCACCCCTCCACTTT
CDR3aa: CASSFTDSGSPLHF

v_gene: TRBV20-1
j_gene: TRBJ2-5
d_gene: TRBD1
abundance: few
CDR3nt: TGCAGTGCTGAAGCCGGGACAGGGGGCACACAGGTGTACTTC
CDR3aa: CSAEAGTGGTQVYF

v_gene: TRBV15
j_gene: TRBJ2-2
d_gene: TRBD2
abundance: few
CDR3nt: TGTGCCACCAGCAGAGAGGGGGGGAGCGGGGAGCTGTTTTTT
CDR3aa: CATSREGGSGELFF

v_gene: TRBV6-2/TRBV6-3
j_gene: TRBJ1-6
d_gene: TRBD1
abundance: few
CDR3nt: TGTGCCAGCAGTTACGGGACAGGCTCTTCACCCCTCCACTTT
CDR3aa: CASSYGTGSSPLHF

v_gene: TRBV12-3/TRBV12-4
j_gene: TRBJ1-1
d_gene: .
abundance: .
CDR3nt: TGTGCCAGCAGTCCTTCTGGGGGCGACACTGAAGCTTTCTTT
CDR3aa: CASSPSGGDTEAFF

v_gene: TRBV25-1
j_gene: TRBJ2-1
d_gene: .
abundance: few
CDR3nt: TGTGCCAGCAGTATAGGAGCAGGGTCCTACAATGAGCAGTTCTTC
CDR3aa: CASSIGAGSYNEQFF

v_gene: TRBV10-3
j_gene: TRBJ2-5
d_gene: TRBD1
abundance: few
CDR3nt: TGTGCCATCAGTGTAGACAGGGACCAAGAGACCCAGTACTTC
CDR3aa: CAISVDRDQETQYF

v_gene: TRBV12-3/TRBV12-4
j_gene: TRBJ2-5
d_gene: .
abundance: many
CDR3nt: TGTGCCAGCAGTTTCCCGGGGGATGGCGAGACCCAGTACTTC
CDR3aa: CASSFPGDGETQYF

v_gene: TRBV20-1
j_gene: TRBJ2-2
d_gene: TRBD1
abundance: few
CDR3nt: TGCAGTGCTAGTAGACAGGGGGCTCTTGCCGGGGAGCTGTTTTTT
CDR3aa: CSASRQGALAGELFF

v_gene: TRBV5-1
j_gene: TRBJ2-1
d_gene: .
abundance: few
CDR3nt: TGCGCCAGCAGCTTAGGGGTTAGGGGTTACAATGAGCAGTTCTTC
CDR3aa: CASSLGVRGYNEQFF

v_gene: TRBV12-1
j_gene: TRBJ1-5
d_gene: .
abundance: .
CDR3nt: TGTGCCAGCAGCTCGTGGAGGGACCATAGCAATCAGCCCCAGCATTTT
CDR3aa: CASSSWRDHSNQPQHF

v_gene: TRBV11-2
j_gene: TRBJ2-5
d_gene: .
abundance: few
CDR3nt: TGTGCCAGCAGCTTAGGGGGACCGCTCCAAGAGACCCAGTACTTC
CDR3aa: CASSLGGPLQETQYF

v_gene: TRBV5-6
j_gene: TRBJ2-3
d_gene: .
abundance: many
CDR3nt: TGTGCCAGCAGCTCCGACCCTGGCGGGGGCACAGATACGCAGTATTTT
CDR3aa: CASSSDPGGGTDTQYF